Each of the 17 T cell receptor beta chains below was sequenced from the same sample in a study of CD8+ T cells in alopecia areata listed by TCRdb under 2018. The library was built by means of the immunoSEQ multiplex PCR assay. RNA was extracted from all samples and reverse transcribed into cDNA as template for TCR sequencing. The source is immuneACCESS, and TCRdb retained only in-frame sequences with V and J called. Part of the clones is not carried over; for the studies checked, unresolved V genes explain less than half of this, and the remainder is unexplained. This sample comprises over 150,000 clones, roughly 50% of them detected only once. Of the sample, 9.5% to 14% falls within the top ten clones. Sample time point, as interpreted from the label and publication: roughly 26 weeks on oral tofacitinib. The treatment or condition label here, explained by the study, means: oral pan-JAK inhibitor, 5-10 mg twice daily.

The material was CD8+ T cells sorted from blood, obtained at week 24, from a patient treated with tofacitinib. The receptors stem from a human donor with alopecia areata.

This clone was observed a few times. The V and J genes are TRBV10-3 and TRBJ1-2; 7 nucleotides line up with TRBD1. The germline gives CDR1 ENHRY, CDR2 SYGVKD. V gave up 10 bases and J gave up 6 bases; unmatched junction bases: 8. The CDR3 runs to 12 residues. DNA of the CDR3: TGTGCCACCACTGACAGGGCAAATGGCTACACCTTC. Translated, it gives CATTDRANGYTF.

The V and J genes are TRBV13 and TRBJ2-7; D ambiguous. CDR3 length equals 15 residues. Trimming left V 1 base short and J 3 bases short, with 13 bases between. Per germline, CDR1 PRHDT and CDR2 FYEKMQ (reference sequence). The CDR3 region is CASSLESSSFYEQYF. In nucleotides, the CDR3 is TGTGCCAGCAGCTTAGAGAGCAGTTCCTTCTACGAGCAGTACTTC.

This clone was seen more than once but under ten times. The chain is built from TRBV2 and TRBJ2-3; 10 nucleotides match TRBD2. Germline loops: CDR1 SNHLY, CDR2 FYNNEI. V trimming: 6 bases; J trimming: 6 bases; junction bases outside the gene matches: 9. The CDR3 totals 15 residues. The CDR3 DNA reads TGTGCCAGCAGAGCCGGACTAGCGGCGCTCGATACGCAGTATTTT. Protein sequence: CASRAGLAALDTQYF. Complete variable domain (other parts from reference TRBV2 and TRBJ2-3): EPEVTQTPSHQVTQMGQEVILRCVPISNHLYFYWYRQILGQKVEFLVSFYNNEISEKSEIFDDQFSVERPDGSNFTLKIRSTKLEDSAMYFCASRAGLAALDTQYFGPGTRLTVL.

V gene TRBV7-6 combines with J gene TRBJ2-5; 7 bases match TRBD1. CDR3 size: 14 residues. CDR1 is SGHVS and CDR2 is FNYEAQ in the germline V gene. Trimming took 5 bases from V and 3 from J; bases not matched to a gene: 6. The CDR3 coding sequence is TGTGCCAGCAGCCCCCGGGACAGCAAAGAGACCCAGTACTTC. Its protein product is CASSPRDSKETQYF.

The chain joins TRBV10-2 to TRBJ1-1; 7 bases line up with TRBD1. Germline V gives CDR1 WSHSY, CDR2 SAAADI. Germline trimming cut 7 bases from V and 0 bases from J; bases unmatched to any gene: 5. The CDR3 is 14 residues long. The CDR3 reads CASNPTGMNTEAFF. Written as DNA, the CDR3 is TGCGCCAGCAACCCGACAGGGATGAACACTGAAGCTTTCTTT.

This clone was seen a single time. V gene TRBV7-2 combines with J gene TRBJ2-3; 10 bases agree with TRBD1. CDR3 length equals 15 residues. J gave up 2 bases and V 3 bases, and 2 bases lay outside the gene matches. Germline-derived CDR1 and CDR2 are SGHTA and FQGNSA. As DNA, the CDR3 is TGTGCCAGCAGCTTCGGACAGGGGGACACAGATACGCAGTATTTT. Protein sequence: CASSFGQGDTDTQYF.

V usage is TRBV14 and J usage is TRBJ1-1; D call uncertain. Germline CDR1 and CDR2: SGHDN and FVKESK. Trimming left V 1 base short and J 0 bases short, with 15 bases between. The CDR3 loop spans 17 amino acids. The CDR3 DNA sequence: TGTGCCAGCAGCCAAGGGAACAGACCACGCGTGAACACTGAAGCTTTCTTT. This codes for CASSQGNRPRVNTEAFF.

The chain joins TRBV2 to TRBJ1-1; D is possibly TRBD1 (5 bases). CDR1 is SNHLY and CDR2 is FYNNEI in the germline V gene. CDR3 length: 13 residues. The V end lost 5 bases, the J end lost 3 bases, and 10 bases lay between the germline ends. The CDR3, as DNA: TGTGCCAGCAGTACCCGACAGCACACTGAAGCTTTCTTT. Translation gives CASSTRQHTEAFF.

The chain is built from TRBV11-2 and TRBJ2-7, with TRBD1 identical over 9 bases. Germline values: CDR1 SGHAT, CDR2 FQNNGV. V trimming: 0 bases; J trimming: 6 bases; junction bases outside the gene matches: 6. The CDR3 covers 15 residues. The chain's CDR3 is CASSLDGDRAGEQYF. In DNA form, the CDR3 reads TGTGCCAGCAGCTTAGATGGGGACAGGGCGGGCGAGCAGTACTTC.

This clone was counted only a few times. This chain connects TRBV19 to TRBJ2-2; either TRBD1 or TRBD2 may supply D (5 bases each). This CDR3 contains 17 residues. V lost 4 bases to trimming and J lost 4 bases, with 19 bases between them. Germline V gives CDR1 LNHDA, CDR2 SQIVND (reference sequence). In DNA, the CDR3 is TGTGCCAGTAGTAGTGGGGACGGCATCTACGTCACCGGGGAGCTGTTTTTT. As protein: CASSSGDGIYVTGELFF.

The chain uses TRBV7-6 and TRBJ1-4, with D possibly matching TRBD1 (5 bases). The V gene lost 2 bases and the J gene lost 5 bases, with 9 bases spanning the gap. Germline lookup yields CDR1 SGHVS and CDR2 FNYEAQ. This CDR3 is built from 14 residues. The chain's CDR3 is CASSLPGPNEKLFF. The CDR3 DNA reads TGTGCCAGCAGCTTACCGGGACCCAATGAAAAACTGTTTTTT.

The sample holds a few counts of this clone. The rearrangement uses TRBV7-9 and TRBJ1-1, with TRBD1 as a possible D gene (6 bases). The germline V gene has CDR1 SEHNR and CDR2 FQNEAQ (reference sequence). The CDR3 sequence is 15 residues long. The germline V and J ends were trimmed by 2 bases and 4 bases, with 14 bases remaining between them. The CDR3 DNA is TGTGCCAGCAGCTTATCCAGGGGCTTGGGCACTGAAGCTTTCTTT. This sequence encodes CASSLSRGLGTEAFF.

There are a few counts of this clone. V is TRBV7-2 and J is TRBJ2-1; 12 bases are a match to TRBD2. The V segment lost 7 bases and the J segment 6 bases; nucleotides outside the gene matches: 7. Germline CDR1 reads SGHTA; CDR2 reads FQGNSA. The CDR3 extends over 15 amino acids. For the CDR3, the DNA is TGTGCCAGCACCGTTACTAGCGGGGGGATCAATGAGCAGTTCTTC. This gives the protein CASTVTSGGINEQFF.

The V and J genes are TRBV30 and TRBJ1-1; D uncertain. Germline-derived CDR1 and CDR2 are GTSNPN and SVGIG (reference sequence). V was clipped by 2 bases and J by 5 bases, with 12 bases between them. CDR3 length equals 13 residues. CDR3 region: CAWSPTVGTEAFF. In DNA, the CDR3 is TGTGCCTGGAGTCCCACTGTGGGGACTGAAGCTTTCTTT.

This clone was seen more than once but under ten times. Other DNA sequences of this sample code for an identical CDR3. The rearrangement links TRBV4-3 to TRBJ2-7; D is undetermined. Germline V CDR1 and CDR2: LGHNA, YSLEER. The CDR3 is made up of 13 amino acids. The ends were cut back, 0 bases at V and 3 bases at J, with 6 bases in the middle. Here the CDR3 DNA reads TGCGCCAGCAGCCAAGAACAAGGCTACGAGCAGTACTTC. This encodes CASSQEQGYEQYF.

The chain links TRBV27 to TRBJ1-5; weak D call: TRBD1 (5 bases). This CDR3 comprises 16 residues. Germline CDR1 and CDR2: MNHEY and SMNVEV (reference sequence). Trimming took off 6 bases at V and 0 bases at J, with 15 bases between the two ends. The CDR3 spells CASSERGARSNQPQHF. CDR3 in DNA: TGTGCCAGCAGCGAGCGCGGGGCCCGTAGCAATCAGCCCCAGCATTTT.

The J gene is TRBJ2-7, the V gene TRBV14; D remains ambiguous. Trimming removed 3 bases at V and 0 bases at J, with 12 bases between. This CDR3 has 15 amino acids. CDR1 is SGHDN and CDR2 is FVKESK in the germline V gene. The CDR3 DNA is TGTGCCAGCAGCCAGCTAGACGGATACTCCTACGAGCAGTACTTC. Protein sequence: CASSQLDGYSYEQYF.